A selection of T cell receptor beta chains follows, all from one sample in a study of Ad26.COV2.S vaccination and SARS-CoV-2 variants. TCRdb keeps only in-frame clones here, not all; method: immunoSEQ multiplex PCR. The sample has about 390,000 clones, around 92% seen once; the top ten hold over 1.5%. The sequenced sample was peripheral blood, obtained in a trial of Ad26.COV2.S vaccine versus placebo. The receptors here all came from a person aged 18-65 years who received the Ad26.COV2.S COVID-19 vaccine or a placebo. Both conserved end residues are part of each CDR3. D genes are given only for firm matches.

v_gene: TRBV3-1/TRBV3-2; j_gene: TRBJ2-7; d_gene: -; CDR3aa: CASSPNPSSYEQYF
v_gene: TRBV9; j_gene: TRBJ2-1; d_gene: -; CDR3aa: CASSAEQSPGAQFF
v_gene: TRBV10-3; j_gene: TRBJ1-1; d_gene: -; CDR3aa: CAISAQRVLMNTEAFF
v_gene: TRBV5-6; j_gene: TRBJ1-1; d_gene: -; CDR3aa: CASSFNRNTEAFF
v_gene: TRBV2; j_gene: TRBJ1-3; d_gene: -; CDR3aa: CASRSRQDRFSGNTIYF
v_gene: TRBV13; j_gene: TRBJ1-3; d_gene: -; CDR3aa: CASSLGLRGASGNTIYF
v_gene: TRBV6-5; j_gene: TRBJ1-2; d_gene: TRBD1; CDR3aa: CASSYLTGLPGYTF
v_gene: TRBV27; j_gene: TRBJ2-6; d_gene: -; CDR3aa: CASSSVSGANVLTF
v_gene: TRBV6-6; j_gene: TRBJ1-4; d_gene: -; CDR3aa: CASSSGPTNEKLFF
v_gene: TRBV3-1/TRBV3-2; j_gene: TRBJ2-3; d_gene: -; CDR3aa: CASSQDFGAPWGAQYF
v_gene: TRBV6-5; j_gene: TRBJ2-5; d_gene: -; CDR3aa: CASRRGTERRETQYF